Each of the 27 T cell receptor beta chains below was sequenced from the same sample in a study of neurological immune-mediated disorders (dated by TCRdb to the late 2010s). This specimen's time point label, interpreted: longitudinal time-point 2. The library relied on 5' RACE. Sequencing instrument: Illumina HiSeq 2500. Starting from the raw public reads, TCRdb applied fastp trimming at Q25, assembled clones with MiXCR and retained in-frame beta chains. Every distinct CDR3 protein forms one entry, paired with its most common genes and DNA. The table for this sample lists under 40,000 distinct CDR3 sequences; about 13% of them were counted only once. The ten largest clones take up about 2.3% of the sample. The sample taken for sequencing was PBMCs. These TCRs come from a woman in her 40s in good health.

This clonotype was detected many times. In nucleotides, the CDR3 is TGCAGCGTTGTGACAGGAAACTATGGCTACACCTTC. Its protein product is CSVVTGNYGYTF. The V and J genes are TRBV29-1 and TRBJ1-2, with D perhaps matching TRBD1 (6 bases). The CDR3 has 12 amino acids. Germline V CDR1 and CDR2: SQVTM, ANQGSEA. V was cut by 4 bases and J by 2 bases, with 8 bases left in between.

This clonotype was recorded many times. J is TRBJ2-7 and V is TRBV9, with D uncertain. Looked up from germline, CDR1 is SGDLS and CDR2 is YYNGEE. This CDR3 is built from 15 residues. Trimming took 0 bases from V and 3 from J, leaving 13 bases between them. The CDR3 DNA sequence: TGTGCCAGCAGCGTAGCATCAGGAACTGACTACGAGCAGTACTTC. It specifies CASSVASGTDYEQYF.

This clonotype was observed at least ten times. The V gene is TRBV7-9, the J gene TRBJ2-2, with D possibly being TRBD1 or TRBD2 (5 bases each). The CDR3 is 18 amino acids. Germline V gene data show CDR1 as SEHNR and CDR2 as FQNEAQ (reference sequence). V shed 4 bases and J shed 0 bases, with 18 bases lying between them. CDR3 bases: TGTGCCAGCAGCTCATCAGTTCCCGGGACGACGAACACCGGGGAGCTGTTTTTT. This codes for CASSSSVPGTTNTGELFF. Looking up the rest from reference TRBV7-9 and TRBJ2-2 gives the full variable domain: DTGVSQNPRHKITKRGQNVTFRCDPISEHNRLYWYRQTLGQGPEFLTYFQNEAQLEKSRLLSDRFSAERPKGSFSTLEIQRTEQGDSAMYLCASSSSVPGTTNTGELFFGEGSRLTVL.

This clonotype has at least ten counts. The chain couples TRBV5-1 to TRBJ2-4; the D call may be TRBD1 or TRBD2 (5 bases each). Trimming removed 0 bases at V and 9 bases at J, with 19 bases between. Germline V gene lookup returns CDR1 SGHRS and CDR2 YFSETQ. CDR3 length: 16 residues. CDR3 sequence (DNA): TGCGCCAGCAGCTTGGAGGGACCCCTTCAAAGGAGCATTCAGTACTTC. Its translation is CASSLEGPLQRSIQYF.

This clonotype was detected ten times or more. The rearrangement uses TRBV20-1 and TRBJ2-1, with D tentatively TRBD1 (6 bases). Per the germline V gene, CDR1 is DFQATT and CDR2 is SNEGSKA (reference sequence). CDR3 length: 16 amino acids. Trimming shortened V by 0 bases and J by 4 bases, and 16 bases separated the two germline ends. As DNA, the CDR3 is TGCAGTGCTAGAGAGACAGGCCGGATACGGTACAATGAGCAGTTCTTC. Protein sequence: CSARETGRIRYNEQFF.

This clonotype appeared many times. The chain combines TRBV12-5 with TRBJ2-2; TRBD2 matches at 9 bases. This CDR3 is built from 16 residues. The germline V gene has CDR1 LGHNT and CDR2 FRNRAP. V was clipped by 1 base and J by 3 bases; unmatched bases: 3. CDR3 sequence: CASGLGAGGDTGELFF. In nucleotides, the CDR3 is TGTGCTAGTGGTTTGGGCGCGGGGGGGGACACCGGGGAGCTGTTTTTT.

This clonotype was detected a few times. V gene TRBV12-3 or TRBV12-4 combines with J gene TRBJ2-2; 10 bases line up with TRBD1. The CDR3 spans 14 residues. V lost 6 bases, J lost 7 bases, and 5 bases stayed unmatched. DNA of the CDR3: TGTGCCAGCAGAACCGGGACAGGGGTCGGGGAGCTGTTTTTT. Its translation: CASRTGTGVGELFF.

This clonotype was seen many times. J is TRBJ2-5 and V is TRBV4-3; 14 nucleotides agree with TRBD2. CDR1 is LGHNA and CDR2 is YSLEER in the germline V gene. The CDR3 is made up of 18 amino acids. The V segment lost 0 bases and the J segment 4 bases; nucleotides outside the gene matches: 7. The CDR3: CASSQEIRTSGGLETQYF. The CDR3 nucleotides are TGCGCCAGCAGCCAAGAAATCAGGACTAGCGGGGGGTTAGAGACCCAGTACTTC.

This clonotype was picked up many times. The chain couples TRBV28 to TRBJ2-1; 9 positions match TRBD2. Germline V lookup: CDR1 MDHEN, CDR2 SYDVKM. The CDR3 has 17 residues. J was trimmed by 1 base and V by 1 base; bases with no gene match: 5. Here the CDR3 DNA reads TGTGCCAGCAGTTTATACGGCGGGGGGGCTTCCTACAATGAGCAGTTCTTC. Translation: CASSLYGGGASYNEQFF. Using reference TRBV28 and TRBJ2-1 for the parts outside the CDR3, the full variable domain is DVKVTQSSRYLVKRTGEKVFLECVQDMDHENMFWYRQDPGLGLRLIYFSYDVKMKEKGDIPEGYSVSREKKERFSLILESASTNQTSMYLCASSLYGGGASYNEQFFGPGTRLTVL.

This clonotype was observed many times. The CDR3 DNA reads TGCAGTGCTCTTCCGGGACAGTCCAAGGAGACCCAGTACTTC. It codes for CSALPGQSKETQYF. The chain combines TRBV20-1 with TRBJ2-5, with 7 bases identical to TRBD1. The CDR3 contains 14 residues. The trim removed 5 bases at V and 5 bases at J, leaving 11 bases unmatched. The germline V gene has CDR1 DFQATT and CDR2 SNEGSKA (reference sequence).

This clonotype was observed at least ten times. The chain has TRBV18 and TRBJ2-3, with 9 nucleotides matching TRBD1. CDR1 is KGHSH, CDR2 LQKENI, per germline. V lost 3 bases to trimming and J lost 4 bases; unmatched junction nucleotides: 8. CDR3 length: 16 residues. The CDR3 DNA follows: TGTGCCAGCTCACCGTTACAGGGGGCTAGGGCAGATACGCAGTATTTT. This translates into CASSPLQGARADTQYF.

This clonotype was observed at least ten times. The rearrangement joins TRBV29-1 to TRBJ2-5, with 9 nucleotides matching TRBD1. The germline gives CDR1 SQVTM, CDR2 ANQGSEA. The junction had 4 bases not matched to a gene; V was cut back by 6 bases and J by 5 bases. The CDR3 is 12 residues long. DNA for the CDR3: TGCAGCGTGAACAGGGGGCTGGAGACCCAGTACTTC. Encoded protein: CSVNRGLETQYF.

This clonotype was seen at least ten times. V is TRBV12-3 or TRBV12-4 and J is TRBJ1-1; D not certain. This CDR3 contains 14 residues. Trimming took 1 base from V and 1 from J, leaving 7 bases between them. The DNA of the CDR3 is TGTGCCAGCAGTTTAGGGGATTGGAACACTGAAGCTTTCTTT. Encoded protein: CASSLGDWNTEAFF.

The V and J genes are TRBV20-1 and TRBJ1-1; D not resolved. V was cut by 0 bases and J by 11 bases, with 10 bases left in between. This CDR3 comprises 11 residues. Germline V lookup: CDR1 DFQATT, CDR2 SNEGSKA (reference sequence). CDR3 in amino acids: CSARDPPTAFF. CDR3 bases: TGCAGTGCTAGAGATCCCCCCACCGCTTTCTTT.

This clonotype was detected many times. V usage is TRBV4-1 and J usage is TRBJ2-7, with D possibly being TRBD1 or TRBD2 (5 bases each). CDR3 length: 15 residues. V was pared by 3 bases and J by 2 bases, with 14 bases between. The germline V gene has CDR1 MGHRA and CDR2 YSYEKL. CDR3 bases: TGCGCCAGCAGCCAGGGACCGGGACGGACCTACGAGCAGTACTTC. It is translated as CASSQGPGRTYEQYF.

This clonotype was observed many times. The chain couples TRBV6-5 to TRBJ2-1, with 9 bases that match TRBD2. Per germline, CDR1 MNHEY and CDR2 SVGAGI. V lost 4 bases, J lost 7 bases, and 14 bases stayed unmatched. The CDR3 is 17 residues long. This CDR3 reads CASSSGFSGRWVNEQFF. The CDR3 nucleotides are TGTGCCAGCAGTTCAGGCTTTAGCGGGAGATGGGTGAATGAGCAGTTCTTC.

This clonotype occurred many times. The chain has TRBV10-1 and TRBJ2-3, with TRBD2 identical over 9 bases. The CDR3 spans 15 residues. Trimming removed 4 bases from V and 8 bases from J; junction bases left unmatched: 10. Germline-derived CDR1 and CDR2 are WNHNN and SYGVQD (reference sequence). CDR3 sequence: CASSATAGGTRTQYF. The CDR3 DNA sequence: TGCGCCAGCAGTGCGACAGCGGGAGGAACACGTACGCAGTATTTT.

This clonotype came up many times. The chain joins TRBV20-1 to TRBJ2-7; TRBD1 might be the D (5 bases). Trimming stripped 6 bases from V and 2 bases from J, with 8 bases between. The germline CDR1 and CDR2 sequences are DFQATT and SNEGSKA (reference sequence). The CDR3 consists of 11 residues. CDR3 amino acids: CSALTAYEQYF. The DNA of the CDR3 is TGCAGTGCCCTGACAGCCTACGAGCAGTACTTC.

The sample holds many counts of this clonotype. The chain couples TRBV27 to TRBJ2-4; the D is unclear. V gave up 3 bases and J gave up 0 bases, with 12 bases separating them. CDR3 length: 16 amino acids. The germline V gene encodes CDR1 MNHEY and CDR2 SMNVEV (reference sequence). The CDR3 here is CASSLRIELAKNIQYF. As DNA, the CDR3 is TGTGCCAGCAGTTTGAGGATTGAACTAGCCAAAAACATTCAGTACTTC.

This clonotype was observed many times. This rearrangement joins TRBV20-1 to TRBJ2-7, with TRBD2 matching over 7 bases. The V and J ends lost 4 bases and 3 bases, in that order; junction bases with no gene match: 9. Germline V lookup: CDR1 DFQATT, CDR2 SNEGSKA (reference sequence). The CDR3 runs to 14 residues. The CDR3 here is CSANPLAEHYEQYF. The CDR3 DNA follows: TGCAGTGCTAACCCCCTAGCGGAGCACTACGAGCAGTACTTC.

This clonotype has ten or more counts. This chain connects TRBV5-1 to TRBJ2-1; D unclear. The germline V gene encodes CDR1 SGHRS and CDR2 YFSETQ. The CDR3 has 16 amino acids. Deletions cut 1 base from V and 2 bases from J, with 13 bases between. Here the CDR3 DNA reads TGCGCCAGCAGCTTGTTGGAAGGGTACACCTACAATGAGCAGTTCTTC. Protein sequence: CASSLLEGYTYNEQFF.

Ten or more counts support this clonotype. The rearrangement joins TRBV20-1 to TRBJ2-1; TRBD2 aligns across 9 bases. Per the germline V gene, CDR1 is DFQATT and CDR2 is SNEGSKA (reference sequence). The CDR3 has 16 residues. Unmatched junction bases numbered 4, after V lost 0 bases and J lost 1 base. The CDR3: CSARDAAGGSYNEQFF. Written as DNA, the CDR3 is TGCAGTGCTAGAGATGCGGCGGGAGGGTCCTACAATGAGCAGTTCTTC.

This clonotype was detected many times. Here the CDR3 reads CSARTGTHYGYTF. Here the CDR3 DNA reads TGCAGTGCTAGAACCGGGACACACTATGGCTACACCTTC. The rearrangement uses TRBV20-1 and TRBJ1-2; a possible D gene is TRBD1 (6 bases). CDR1 and CDR2 from the germline V gene are DFQATT and SNEGSKA (reference sequence). The V gene lost 2 bases and the J gene lost 3 bases, with 10 bases spanning the gap. The CDR3 sequence is 13 residues long.

The V call is TRBV4-3, the J call TRBJ1-1; possibly TRBD1 for D (6 bases). The CDR3 contains 15 residues. Between the trimmed V and J ends, which lost 4 bases and 0 bases, there was a span of 12 bases. Germline CDR1 and CDR2: LGHNA and YSLEER. The CDR3 here is CASSLQGKMNTEAFF. Written as DNA, the CDR3 is TGCGCCAGCAGCCTCCAGGGGAAAATGAACACTGAAGCTTTCTTT.

This clonotype was counted many times. The genes are TRBV12-3 or TRBV12-4 and TRBJ2-3; TRBD1 matches 12 bases. The CDR3 covers 15 residues. The J segment lost 4 bases and the V segment lost 5 bases, leaving 4 bases of the junction unmatched. CDR3 sequence (DNA): TGTGCCAGCAGTCCCGGGGACAGGGGGCCAGATACGCAGTATTTT. It codes for CASSPGDRGPDTQYF.

This clonotype has ten or more counts. This chain connects TRBV7-2 to TRBJ2-3; TRBD2 matches at 10 bases. The CDR3 is 18 residues long. Trimming at V came to 3 bases and at J to 4 bases, leaving 13 bases not matched to a gene. Germline CDR1 SGHTA, CDR2 FQGNSA. The CDR3 sequence: CASSFTGRAGGRSDTQYF. For the CDR3, the DNA is TGTGCCAGCAGCTTCACAGGTCGAGCGGGGGGGCGATCAGATACGCAGTATTTT. The variable domain in full, with the rest retrieved from reference TRBV7-2 and TRBJ2-3, is GAGVSQSPSNKVTEKGKDVELRCDPISGHTALYWYRQSLGQGLEFLIYFQGNSAPDKSGLPSDRFSAERTGGSVSTLTIQRTQQEDSAVYLCASSFTGRAGGRSDTQYFGPGTRLTVL.

This clonotype occurred many times. The rearrangement uses TRBV14 and TRBJ2-1; the D gene is possibly TRBD2 (6 bases). CDR1 is SGHDN and CDR2 is FVKESK in the germline V gene. The germline V and J ends were trimmed by 1 base and 7 bases, with 11 bases remaining between them. The CDR3 consists of 14 residues. The chain's CDR3 is CASSQGFGGNEQFF. In DNA form, the CDR3 reads TGTGCCAGCAGCCAAGGGTTTGGAGGGAATGAGCAGTTCTTC.